One sample yielded the 20 T cell receptor beta chains listed below, sequenced in a study of T cell responses to AZD1222 COVID-19 vaccine. Produced via immunoSEQ multiplex PCR; TCRdb's table is partial and in-frame only. The top ten hold over 3% of the sample, which has roughly 60,000 clones, approximately 80% seen once. The starting material was peripheral blood, obtained 28 days after the second AZD1222 dose. Source of these receptors: an adult who received the AZD1222 COVID-19 vaccine.

The chain employs TRBV27 and TRBJ2-1, with 8 bases aligning to TRBD1. Looked up from germline, CDR1 is MNHEY and CDR2 is SMNVEV (reference sequence). The V gene end was trimmed by 3 bases and the J gene end by 3 bases; junction bases not matched to a gene: 4. The CDR3 is 15 amino acids. CDR3 amino acids: CASSLGDRHYNEQFF. CDR3 sequence (DNA): TGTGCCAGCAGTTTGGGGGACAGGCACTACAATGAGCAGTTCTTC.

V is TRBV4-1 and J is TRBJ2-5, with D perhaps matching TRBD1 (5 bases). The length of the CDR3 is 16 residues. The germline V gene has CDR1 MGHRA and CDR2 YSYEKL. Trimming left V 1 base short and J 5 bases short, with 17 bases between. The CDR3 is CASSQGGAPHGETQYF. The CDR3 bases are TGCGCCAGCAGCCAAGGGGGCGCTCCTCATGGGGAGACCCAGTACTTC.

The rearrangement uses TRBV29-1 and TRBJ2-1; D might be TRBD1 (6 bases). The CDR3 length is 13 residues. The germline V gene encodes CDR1 SQVTM and CDR2 ANQGSEA. With 4 bases removed from V and 9 bases from J, the gap between germline ends came to 16 bases. The CDR3 coding sequence is TGCAGCGTTGGCAGGGGAAACTACGGTGAGCAGTTCTTC. This sequence encodes CSVGRGNYGEQFF.

This clone was found once. The chain carries TRBV28 and TRBJ1-5; possible D gene TRBD1, 6 bases. Germline values: CDR1 MDHEN, CDR2 SYDVKM. Trimming left V 7 bases short and J 2 bases short, with 12 bases between. This CDR3 spans 14 amino acids. CDR3 protein: CASTGGTGNQPQHF. DNA for the CDR3: TGTGCCAGCACCGGGGGCACGGGCAATCAGCCCCAGCATTTT.

This clone was recorded only once. The chain recombines TRBV4-3 with TRBJ1-2; D is unresolved. Germline V gene lookup returns CDR1 LGHNA and CDR2 YSLEER. CDR3 length: 15 residues. The V end lost 0 bases, the J end lost 7 bases, and 15 bases lay between the germline ends. Written as DNA, the CDR3 is TGCGCCAGCAGCCAAGATAGGACGGGAGCGCTTGGCTACACCTTC. Translating it yields CASSQDRTGALGYTF.

This clone has only a few counts. The rearrangement links TRBV7-2 to TRBJ1-3, with 10 bases identical to TRBD1. This CDR3 has 16 residues. V lost 5 bases, J lost 0 bases, and 4 bases stayed unmatched. In germline, CDR1 is SGHTA, CDR2 FQGNSA. The CDR3 DNA follows: TGTGCCAGCAGCGCGACAGGGGGCAACTCTGGAAACACCATATATTTT. Encoded protein: CASSATGGNSGNTIYF. The whole variable domain, filled in from reference TRBV7-2 and TRBJ1-3, reads GAGVSQSPSNKVTEKGKDVELRCDPISGHTALYWYRQSLGQGLEFLIYFQGNSAPDKSGLPSDRFSAERTGGSVSTLTIQRTQQEDSAVYLCASSATGGNSGNTIYFGEGSWLTVV.

This clone occurred once. V and J are TRBV2 and TRBJ1-6; 8 positions match TRBD1. The CDR3 covers 15 residues. Trimming cost V 1 base and J 8 bases; bases outside gene matches: 4. CDR1 SNHLY and CDR2 FYNNEI come from the germline V gene. The CDR3 DNA follows: TGTGCCAGCAGTGAAGGGTACAGGGGGGATTCACCCCTCCACTTT. Its translation is CASSEGYRGDSPLHF.

The chain is built from TRBV10-3 and TRBJ1-2, with D tentatively TRBD1 (6 bases). This CDR3 contains 12 residues. The V gene lost 6 bases and the J gene lost 8 bases, with 13 bases spanning the gap. Germline CDR1 is ENHRY and CDR2 is SYGVKD. The chain's CDR3 is CAISGQRQGYTF. CDR3 in DNA: TGTGCCATCAGCGGACAGCGCCAGGGCTACACCTTC.

The CDR3 spells CASSQDRLAGVYEQYF. CDR3 nucleotide sequence: TGCGCCAGCAGCCAAGATCGGTTAGCGGGGGTATACGAGCAGTACTTC. This sequence joins TRBV4-3 and TRBJ2-7; 9 nucleotides agree with TRBD2. CDR1 LGHNA and CDR2 YSLEER come from the germline V gene. The trim removed 0 bases at V and 4 bases at J, leaving 7 bases unmatched. The CDR3 extends over 16 amino acids.

The chain joins TRBV3-1 (or the pseudogene TRBV3-2) to TRBJ2-2, with TRBD2 matching 14 bases. V dropped 5 bases and J dropped 9; count of bases not matched to a gene: 8. The CDR3 runs to 16 residues. Germline loops: CDR1 LGHDT, CDR2 YNNKEL (reference sequence). DNA of the CDR3: TGTGCCAGCAGCTTCGGACTAGCGGGGGGCTCCCGGGAGCTGTTTTTT. Protein product: CASSFGLAGGSRELFF.

The chain employs TRBV6-2 or TRBV6-3 and TRBJ1-6, with 8 bases matching TRBD1. This CDR3 region has 16 residues. Germline values: CDR1 MNHEY, CDR2 SVGEGT. V was pared by 1 base and J by 15 bases, with 14 bases of the junction left unmatched. The CDR3 sequence is CASSYYGQGSIPRLHF. The CDR3 DNA reads as TGTGCCAGCAGTTACTACGGACAGGGTTCGATCCCACGCCTCCACTTT.

This sequence joins TRBV5-1 and TRBJ2-5, with 11 bases lining up with TRBD2. Germline V gene data show CDR1 as SGHRS and CDR2 as YFSETQ. With 4 bases clipped from V and 0 bases from J, the junction kept 5 bases outside the gene matches. The CDR3 loop spans 16 amino acids. CDR3 in amino acids: CASSPGTSGDQETQYF. The DNA of the CDR3 is TGCGCCAGCAGCCCCGGGACTAGCGGAGACCAAGAGACCCAGTACTTC. Full variable domain (missing parts from reference TRBV5-1 and TRBJ2-5): KAGVTQTPRYLIKTRGQQVTLSCSPISGHRSVSWYQQTPGQGLQFLFEYFSETQRNKGNFPGRFSGRQFSNSRSEMNVSTLELGDSALYLCASSPGTSGDQETQYFGPGTRLLVL.

Regarding this clone: At one end, the junction sequence differs from germline, possibly due to a read error. The gene calls are TRBV11-3 and TRBJ1-1; D gene unclear. This CDR3 comprises 16 residues. The germline gives CDR1 SGHNT, CDR2 YENEEA. CDR3 DNA: TGTACCAGCAGCCGAGGACGGACCACGGAGGGTACTGAAGCTTTCTTT. It codes for CTSSRGRTTEGTEAFF. The whole variable domain, remainder taken from reference TRBV11-3 and TRBJ1-1, is EAGVVQSPRYKIIEKKQPVAFWCNPISGHNTLYWYLQNLGQGPELLIRYENEEAVDDSQLPKDRFSAERLKGVDSTLKIQPAELGDSAVYLCTSSRGRTTEGTEAFFGQGTRLTVV.

In this sample, this clone turned up once. The V and J genes are TRBV18 and TRBJ1-2, with 9 bases aligning to TRBD1. Germline V gene sequence: CDR1 KGHSH, CDR2 LQKENI. V lost 6 bases to trimming and J lost 6 bases; unmatched junction nucleotides: 8. This CDR3 has 14 amino acids. Here the CDR3 reads CASSPGQGGHGYTF. CDR3 DNA sequence: TGTGCCAGCTCCCCGGGACAGGGAGGGCATGGCTACACCTTC.

V usage is TRBV5-4 and J usage is TRBJ2-1; TRBD1 might be the D (5 bases). Germline assignment: CDR1 SGHNT and CDR2 YYREEE (reference sequence). CDR3 length: 14 amino acids. With 4 bases removed from V and 5 bases from J, the gap between germline ends came to 13 bases. CDR3 sequence reads: CASSLGQADNEQFF. The CDR3 DNA is TGTGCCAGCAGCCTAGGACAAGCCGACAATGAGCAGTTCTTC.

The V gene is TRBV12-3 or TRBV12-4, the J gene TRBJ2-3; possible D gene TRBD1, 5 bases. The CDR3 covers 12 residues. V shed 5 bases and J shed 4 bases, with 7 bases lying between them. CDR3 in amino acids: CASSKQADTQYF. CDR3 coding DNA: TGTGCCAGCAGTAAACAGGCAGATACGCAGTATTTT.

The V gene is TRBV5-1, the J gene TRBJ2-7; the match to TRBD1 covers 9 bases. J gave up 3 bases and V 4 bases, and 8 bases lay outside the gene matches. Germline assignment: CDR1 SGHRS and CDR2 YFSETQ. The length of the CDR3 is 15 residues. Written as DNA, the CDR3 is TGCGCCAGCAGCCCCCTACAGGGGGCAGGCTACGAGCAGTACTTC. Amino acids: CASSPLQGAGYEQYF.

The V and J genes are TRBV28 and TRBJ1-1; D perhaps matches TRBD1 (5 bases). Germline CDR1 MDHEN, CDR2 SYDVKM. The CDR3 sequence is 12 residues long. V gave up 7 bases and J gave up 5 bases, with 11 bases separating them. In DNA form, the CDR3 reads TGTGCCAGCACCGCGGGGGGTACTGAAGCTTTCTTT. This sequence encodes CASTAGGTEAFF.

The chain is built from TRBV6-5 and TRBJ2-7; D is unresolved. Germline V gives CDR1 MNHEY, CDR2 SVGAGI. The CDR3 has 14 amino acids. Trimming stripped 8 bases from V and 0 bases from J, with 14 bases between. This chain's CDR3 is CASSNTWGSYEQYF. The DNA for the CDR3 is TGTGCCAGCTCCAACACCTGGGGCTCCTACGAGCAGTACTTC.

This chain uses TRBV3-1 (or the pseudogene TRBV3-2) with TRBJ1-4, with D maybe TRBD1 (6 bases). Deletions cut 4 bases from V and 6 bases from J, with 9 bases between. Germline V CDR1 and CDR2: LGHDT, YNNKEL (reference sequence). This CDR3 is built from 13 residues. The CDR3 coding sequence is TGTGCCAGCAGCCGGAGGGGGGATGAAAAACTGTTTTTT. This gives the protein CASSRRGDEKLFF.